The rows below give T cell receptor beta chains drawn from one sample of a study of human T cells and chemical hapten exposure. From the RACE reads, TCRdb called clonotypes with MiXCR, one entry per CDR3 protein. The data show roughly 100,000 distinct CDR3 sequences, with 10% to 13% seen just once and approximately 3.3% held by the top ten. The sample was whole blood, taken in connection with sensitization to the hapten diphenylcyclopropenone (DPC). Receptors were obtained from a woman aged 60-75 years with alopecia areata. Some clones in this sample may be carry-over from other donors' samples. The conserved cysteine and the conserved F or W are not part of the CDR3 here. A D gene is named only where the DNA matches it firmly.

d_call,j_call,v_call,cdr3_aa
TRBD1,TRBJ1-2,TRBV5-1,ASSAAGQGARGYT
NA,TRBJ1-2,TRBV5-1,ASSTGQSSSGYT
TRBD2,TRBJ2-7,TRBV12-3/TRBV12-4,ASSPRTSGRSYEQY
NA,TRBJ1-6,TRBV20-1,SARSGNSPLH
NA,TRBJ2-3,TRBV5-4,ASSSQIGGDTQY
NA,TRBJ1-2,TRBV2,ASSDRVTSVGYT
NA,TRBJ1-3,TRBV9,ASSPRRFGGNTIY
NA,TRBJ2-7,TRBV11-2,ASSPKESYEQY
TRBD2,TRBJ2-7,TRBV11-2,ASSSRRPRGVLYEQY
TRBD1,TRBJ2-7,TRBV2,ASTRDSVEQY
NA,TRBJ2-1,TRBV5-1,ASSKGVSWGPRSYNEQF
TRBD2,TRBJ2-1,TRBV12-3/TRBV12-4,ASSPRGASGFSYNEQF